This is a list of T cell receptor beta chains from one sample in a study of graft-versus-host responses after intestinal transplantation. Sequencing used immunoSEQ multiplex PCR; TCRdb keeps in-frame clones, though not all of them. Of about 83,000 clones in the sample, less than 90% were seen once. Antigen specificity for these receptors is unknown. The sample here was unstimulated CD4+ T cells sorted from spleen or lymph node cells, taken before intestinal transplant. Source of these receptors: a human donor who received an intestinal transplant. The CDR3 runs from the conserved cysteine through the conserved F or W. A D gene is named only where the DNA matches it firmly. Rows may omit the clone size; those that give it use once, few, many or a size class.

CDR3: CASSPGTSDEQYF
DNA: TGCGCCAGCAGCCCCGGGACTAGCGATGAGCAGTACTTC
D: TRBD2
V: TRBV5-1
size: .
J: TRBJ2-7

CDR3: CASSLDQGNTEAFF
DNA: TGCGCCAGCAGCTTGGACCAGGGGAACACTGAAGCTTTCTTT
D: .
V: TRBV5-1
size: once
J: TRBJ1-1

CDR3: CASSLSLGQGRETQYF
DNA: TGTGCCAGCAGTTTATCGCTGGGACAGGGTCGAGAGACCCAGTACTTC
D: TRBD1
V: TRBV27
size: once
J: TRBJ2-5

CDR3: CASSLLAGGPLRNEQFF
DNA: TGCGCCAGCAGCTTGCTTGCGGGAGGGCCTCTGAGGAATGAGCAGTTCTTC
D: TRBD2
V: TRBV5-1
size: .
J: TRBJ2-1

CDR3: CASSLPWTGDGYTF
DNA: TGTGCCAGCAGCTTACCCTGGACAGGGGATGGCTACACCTTC
D: TRBD1
V: TRBV7-9
size: .
J: TRBJ1-2

CDR3: CASSPPPGQGGDTGELFF
DNA: TGTGCCAGCAGCCCCCCACCGGGACAGGGAGGGGACACCGGGGAGCTGTTTTTT
D: TRBD1
V: TRBV4-2
size: .
J: TRBJ2-2

CDR3: CASSQVERNSEQYF
DNA: TGTGCCAGCAGCCAAGTGGAGAGGAACTCCGAGCAGTACTTC
D: .
V: TRBV4-2
size: .
J: TRBJ2-7

CDR3: CASSLGSGNTIYF
DNA: TGCGCCAGCAGCTTGGGTAGCGGAAACACCATATATTTT
D: .
V: TRBV5-1
size: .
J: TRBJ1-3

CDR3: CASSTSVKRAGELFF
DNA: TGCGCCAGCAGTACTAGCGTTAAAAGGGCCGGGGAGCTGTTTTTT
D: TRBD2
V: TRBV10-2
size: few
J: TRBJ2-2

CDR3: CSVGTGRHEQYF
DNA: TGCAGCGTGGGGACAGGGAGGCACGAGCAGTACTTC
D: TRBD1
V: TRBV29-1
size: .
J: TRBJ2-7

CDR3: CATSRDSGGGETQYF
DNA: TGTGCCACCAGCAGAGATAGTGGAGGCGGAGAGACCCAGTACTTC
D: .
V: TRBV15
size: once
J: TRBJ2-5

CDR3: CASQPGTRTYEQYF
DNA: TGTGCCAGTCAACCCGGGACTAGGACCTACGAGCAGTACTTC
D: TRBD2
V: TRBV28
size: .
J: TRBJ2-7

CDR3: CASSLQGTSYEQYF
DNA: TGTGCCAGCAGTCTACAGGGGACTTCCTACGAGCAGTACTTC
D: .
V: TRBV28
size: .
J: TRBJ2-7

CDR3: CASSTGQGSAGANVLTF
DNA: TGTGCCAGCAGCACCGGACAGGGGAGTGCTGGGGCCAACGTCCTGACTTTC
D: TRBD1
V: TRBV7-3
size: .
J: TRBJ2-6

CDR3: CASSPPAGGYTF
DNA: TGTGCCAGCAGCCCTCCGGCAGGGGGTTACACCTTC
D: TRBD1
V: TRBV7-8
size: .
J: TRBJ1-2

CDR3: CASSLTQGAYEQYF
DNA: TGTGCCAGCAGCTTGACCCAAGGGGCCTACGAGCAGTACTTC
D: .
V: TRBV5-6
size: .
J: TRBJ2-7

CDR3: CASREQGAETQYF
DNA: TGCGCCAGCAGGGAACAGGGGGCCGAGACCCAGTACTTC
D: TRBD1
V: TRBV10-2
size: .
J: TRBJ2-5

CDR3: CASSLRGEAFF
DNA: TGTGCCAGCAGTTTAAGGGGTGAAGCTTTCTTT
D: .
V: TRBV28
size: few
J: TRBJ1-1

CDR3: CASSLGDRGSITEAFF
DNA: TGCGCCAGCAGCTTGGGGGACAGGGGTAGTATCACTGAAGCTTTCTTT
D: TRBD1
V: TRBV5-1
size: .
J: TRBJ1-1

CDR3: CASSLRQGREQYF
DNA: TGTGCCAGCAGCCTGAGACAGGGCAGGGAGCAGTACTTC
D: TRBD1
V: TRBV7-2
size: .
J: TRBJ2-7

CDR3: CASSSRAPRGTGELFF
DNA: TGTGCCAGCAGTTCCCGGGCCCCAAGAGGGACCGGGGAGCTGTTTTTT
D: .
V: TRBV6-6
size: .
J: TRBJ2-2

CDR3: CASKGEGEAFF
DNA: TGTGCCAGCAAGGGGGAGGGAGAAGCTTTCTTT
D: .
V: TRBV6-7
size: once
J: TRBJ1-1

CDR3: CASSEAQTSFNEQFF
DNA: TGTGCCAGCAGTGAAGCGCAGACTAGCTTCAATGAGCAGTTCTTC
D: TRBD2
V: TRBV2
size: .
J: TRBJ2-1

CDR3: CASSIVQGNQPQHF
DNA: TGTGCCAGTAGTATCGTGCAGGGCAATCAGCCCCAGCATTTT
D: .
V: TRBV19
size: .
J: TRBJ1-5

CDR3: CASSLGRQGLVYEQYF
DNA: TGTGCCAGCAGTTTGGGCAGACAGGGTTTAGTTTACGAGCAGTACTTC
D: TRBD1
V: TRBV27
size: .
J: TRBJ2-7

CDR3: CASSLVVGGTGELFF
DNA: TGTGCCAGCAGCTTAGTCGTCGGGGGGACCGGGGAGCTGTTTTTT
D: TRBD2
V: TRBV7-6
size: .
J: TRBJ2-2